The 9 T cell receptor beta chains given below trace back to one sample, sequenced in a study of OX40 agonist ivuxolimab in advanced cancers. Profiling relied on immunoSEQ multiplex PCR, and the TCRdb table lists in-frame clones only, not all of them. This table has about 62,000 clones, around 84% appearing once. The sample was CD4+ or CD8+ T cells sorted from blood, taken in a trial of the OX40 agonist ivuxolimab. All receptors come from an adult with an advanced solid tumor such as melanoma, head and neck, liver or kidney cancer.

The chain employs TRBV7-9 and TRBJ1-5; no reliable D call. This CDR3 comprises 13 residues. The V end was cut by 3 bases, the J end by 7 bases, with 10 bases between. Germline-derived CDR1 and CDR2 are SEHNR and FQNEAQ (reference sequence). The chain's CDR3 is CASSFEGRQPQHF. In DNA form, the CDR3 reads TGTGCCAGCAGCTTTGAGGGTCGGCAGCCCCAGCATTTT. The variable domain in full, completed from reference TRBV7-9 and TRBJ1-5, reads DTGVSQNPRHKITKRGQNVTFRCDPISEHNRLYWYRQTLGQGPEFLTYFQNEAQLEKSRLLSDRFSAERPKGSFSTLEIQRTEQGDSAMYLCASSFEGRQPQHFGDGTRLSIL.

This clone has only one observation. The V gene is TRBV7-9, the J gene TRBJ2-1; no firm D call. Germline CDR1 and CDR2: SEHNR and FQNEAQ (reference sequence). The CDR3 is 14 residues long. Trimming cost V 1 base and J 7 bases, with 11 bases left between them. CDR3 protein: CASSLVGLGNEQFF. The CDR3, as DNA: TGTGCCAGCAGCTTAGTGGGTTTAGGAAATGAGCAGTTCTTC.

In its sample, this clone was seen once. The chain is built from TRBV5-1 and TRBJ2-7, with 7 bases identical to TRBD1. This CDR3 comprises 15 residues. V was clipped by 0 bases and J by 3 bases; unmatched bases: 6. CDR1 is SGHRS, CDR2 YFSETQ, per germline. The CDR3 DNA is TGCGCCAGCAGCTTGGAACAGGGGATAATCTACGAGCAGTACTTC. This translates into CASSLEQGIIYEQYF.

This clone appeared once. V usage is TRBV7-9 and J usage is TRBJ1-2; TRBD1 matches at 7 bases. The length of the CDR3 is 13 residues. After removal of 4 bases from V and 8 bases from J, the junction contained 7 bases not matched to a gene. Germline CDR1 reads SEHNR; CDR2 reads FQNEAQ (reference sequence). As DNA, the CDR3 is TGTGCCAGCAGCTCACGGCAGGGGGACGGCTACACCTTC. The encoded protein is CASSSRQGDGYTF.

The rearrangement joins TRBV29-1 to TRBJ2-5; D is perhaps TRBD1 or TRBD2 (5 bases each). The V gene lost 5 bases and the J gene lost 5 bases, with 12 bases spanning the gap. This CDR3 is 12 amino acids long. CDR1 and CDR2 (germline): SQVTM, ANQGSEA. CDR3 protein: CSVWGFRETQYF. The CDR3 nucleotides read TGCAGCGTTTGGGGGTTTCGGGAGACCCAGTACTTC.

The gene calls are TRBV29-1 and TRBJ2-7, with D unclear. CDR1 SQVTM and CDR2 ANQGSEA come from the germline V gene. Trimming left V 7 bases short and J 4 bases short, with 14 bases between. The CDR3 contains 12 residues. The CDR3 coding sequence is TGCAGCGCTCGAGACGGTAGATACGAGCAGTACTTC. This gives the protein CSARDGRYEQYF.

V and J are TRBV27 and TRBJ2-3; 10 bases are shared with TRBD1. CDR3 size: 15 residues. Losses at the gene ends were 5 bases for V and 4 bases for J; bases not matched to a gene: 6. Germline lookup yields CDR1 MNHEY and CDR2 SMNVEV (reference sequence). The CDR3, as DNA: TGTGCCAGCAGTACGACAGGGGGCTTCTCAGATACGCAGTATTTT. Translation gives CASSTTGGFSDTQYF.

The rearrangement uses TRBV10-3 and TRBJ2-7; 10 nucleotides match TRBD1. The CDR3 is 15 residues long. V dropped 6 bases and J dropped 2; count of bases not matched to a gene: 7. CDR1 ENHRY and CDR2 SYGVKD come from the germline V gene. CDR3 bases: TGTGCCATCAGAGGGAGTGGACAGGGGGCCTACGAGCAGTACTTC. It encodes CAIRGSGQGAYEQYF.

This clone was found once. J is TRBJ1-5 and V is TRBV27; perhaps TRBD1 as D (5 bases). Germline CDR1 MNHEY, CDR2 SMNVEV (reference sequence). This CDR3 spans 16 amino acids. V was pared by 0 bases and J by 1 base, with 10 bases between. The CDR3 sequence: CASSLSIGGSNQPQHF. The DNA of the CDR3 is TGTGCCAGCAGTTTATCTATTGGGGGAAGCAATCAGCCCCAGCATTTT.